These 20 T cell receptor beta chains share one sample of origin, sequenced in a study of shared clonotypes between healthy human individuals. Data came from immunoSEQ multiplex PCR; TCRdb stores just in-frame clones and leaves some out. The table includes about 2.3 million clones, roughly 90% detected once. Source material: naive CD4+ T cells from PBMCs. The subset is: CD45RA+ positively selected. Receptors originate from a man aged 18 to 30 in good health. Some clones in this sample may be carry-over from other donors' samples.

This clone was recorded only once. The rearrangement links TRBV29-1 to TRBJ2-7, with 7 nucleotides matching TRBD1. Germline loops: CDR1 SQVTM, CDR2 ANQGSEA. The CDR3 is made up of 13 amino acids. V dropped 7 bases and J dropped 6; count of bases not matched to a gene: 12. The CDR3 reads CSAQSRQGVEQYF. The CDR3 DNA follows: TGCAGCGCCCAGTCGCGCCAGGGGGTCGAGCAGTACTTC.

The rearrangement joins TRBV15 to TRBJ2-1; D is perhaps TRBD2 (6 bases). The CDR3 contains 14 residues. V dropped 4 bases and J dropped 10 bases, with 17 bases sitting between them. Germline loops: CDR1 LNHNV, CDR2 YYDKDF (reference sequence). The CDR3, as DNA: TGTGCCACCAGCACCCGACTAGACTCTGGCGAGCAGTTCTTC. This sequence encodes CATSTRLDSGEQFF.

Comments on this clone: Other DNA sequences within the sample encode an identical CDR3. This chain connects TRBV9 to TRBJ2-2; TRBD2 matches at 8 bases. This CDR3 region has 15 residues. Unmatched junction bases numbered 3, after V lost 0 bases and J lost 5 bases. CDR1 and CDR2 (germline): SGDLS, YYNGEE. Written as DNA, the CDR3 is TGTGCCAGCAGCGTAGCCCTAGCGGGTACCGGGGAGCTGTTTTTT. Its translation is CASSVALAGTGELFF.

The chain uses TRBV6-1 and TRBJ1-1; no clear D. There are 14 residues in the CDR3. V gave up 2 bases and J gave up 3 bases, with 10 bases separating them. The germline gives CDR1 MNHNS, CDR2 SASEGT. DNA of the CDR3: TGTGCCAGCAGTGAAACCCGGACGTACACTGAAGCTTTCTTT. It codes for CASSETRTYTEAFF.

CDR3 DNA sequence: TGTGCCAGCAGCGTAGGATCTGGGGAGGGCTACGAGCAGTACTTC. It specifies CASSVGSGEGYEQYF. The genes are TRBV9 and TRBJ2-7, with 7 bases identical to TRBD2. The CDR3 extends over 15 amino acids. Germline loops: CDR1 SGDLS, CDR2 YYNGEE. V lost 0 bases to trimming and J lost 3 bases; unmatched junction nucleotides: 6. The full variable domain, in which reference TRBV9 and TRBJ2-7 provide the parts outside the CDR3, is DSGVTQTPKHLITATGQRVTLRCSPRSGDLSVYWYQQSLDQGLQFLIQYYNGEERAKGNILERFSAQQFPDLHSELNLSSLELGDSALYFCASSVGSGEGYEQYFGPGTRLTVT.

The V call is TRBV28, the J call TRBJ1-1; D call uncertain. This CDR3 has 16 amino acids. The V end lost 4 bases, the J end lost 3 bases, and 18 bases lay between the germline ends. Germline CDR1 is MDHEN and CDR2 is SYDVKM. The CDR3: CASSSPGQTNYTEAFF. CDR3 sequence (DNA): TGTGCCAGCAGTTCTCCTGGGCAAACCAATTACACTGAAGCTTTCTTT. Looking up the rest from reference TRBV28 and TRBJ1-1 gives the full variable domain: DVKVTQSSRYLVKRTGEKVFLECVQDMDHENMFWYRQDPGLGLRLIYFSYDVKMKEKGDIPEGYSVSREKKERFSLILESASTNQTSMYLCASSSPGQTNYTEAFFGQGTRLTVV.

V and J are TRBV7-8 and TRBJ2-7, with TRBD1 matching 7 bases. Germline lookup yields CDR1 SGHVS and CDR2 FQNEAQ. Trimming took 3 bases from V and 3 from J; bases not matched to a gene: 8. The CDR3 length is 15 residues. The CDR3 sequence is CASSLGQSANYEQYF. DNA for the CDR3: TGTGCCAGCAGCTTGGGACAGTCCGCGAACTACGAGCAGTACTTC.

This clone appeared a single time. The chain carries TRBV7-2 and TRBJ2-7; D may be TRBD2 (5 bases). The CDR3 has 12 amino acids. V lost 4 bases, J lost 6 bases, and 10 bases lay in between. The germline CDR1 and CDR2 sequences are SGHTA and FQGNSA. This CDR3 reads CASSSDTSEQYF. CDR3 bases: TGTGCCAGCAGCTCCGATACTAGCGAGCAGTACTTC.

This clone appeared once. V and J are TRBV7-2 and TRBJ1-4, with a possible D match to TRBD1 (6 bases). Germline V gene lookup returns CDR1 SGHTA and CDR2 FQGNSA. Trimming pared 3 bases from V and 7 bases from J, leaving 15 bases between. The CDR3 runs 15 residues. The CDR3 loop reads CASSLAGGRGEKLFF. The CDR3 DNA follows: TGTGCCAGCAGCTTGGCGGGGGGCAGGGGTGAAAAACTGTTTTTT. The full variable domain, its missing parts supplied by reference TRBV7-2 and TRBJ1-4, is GAGVSQSPSNKVTEKGKDVELRCDPISGHTALYWYRQSLGQGLEFLIYFQGNSAPDKSGLPSDRFSAERTGGSVSTLTIQRTQQEDSAVYLCASSLAGGRGEKLFFGSGTQLSVL.

V is TRBV6-1 and J is TRBJ2-1; D is possibly TRBD2 (6 bases). The CDR3 spans 12 residues. Germline values: CDR1 MNHNS, CDR2 SASEGT. V was cut by 5 bases and J by 11 bases, with 13 bases left in between. The CDR3 DNA reads as TGTGCCAGCAGTAAAGAAACTAGCCAGCAGTTCTTC. It is translated as CASSKETSQQFF.

The rearrangement joins TRBV14 to TRBJ2-5; TRBD2 aligns across 10 bases. The CDR3 length is 16 residues. The trim removed 4 bases at V and 5 bases at J, leaving 10 bases unmatched. CDR1 and CDR2 (germline): SGHDN, FVKESK. CDR3 sequence (DNA): TGTGCCAGCAGCCTTCCAGGGCTAGCGGGAGTGGAGACCCAGTACTTC. Protein: CASSLPGLAGVETQYF.

This chain links TRBV5-1 with TRBJ2-1; TRBD2 is a possible D gene (6 bases). V lost 5 bases to trimming and J lost 4 bases, with 19 bases between them. CDR1 and CDR2 from the germline V gene are SGHRS and YFSETQ. The CDR3 consists of 16 residues. Here the CDR3 reads CASRSSFGEAYNEQFF. CDR3 in DNA: TGCGCCAGCAGGTCGAGTTTCGGGGAGGCTTACAATGAGCAGTTCTTC.

V usage is TRBV28 and J usage is TRBJ2-5; perhaps TRBD2 as D (6 bases). Trimming removed 9 bases from V and 1 base from J, with 24 bases in between. The germline V gene has CDR1 MDHEN and CDR2 SYDVKM. This CDR3 contains 17 residues. The CDR3 nucleotides are TGTGCCAGTCGCCAATTCGGGACTCCCCGGGCCCAAGAGACCCAGTACTTC. The encoded protein is CASRQFGTPRAQETQYF.

The chain has TRBV5-5 and TRBJ2-4, with D possibly matching TRBD2 (5 bases). This CDR3 contains 14 residues. Germline assignment: CDR1 SGHKS and CDR2 YYEKEE (reference sequence). Trimming cost V 4 bases and J 7 bases, with 15 bases left between them. In nucleotides, the CDR3 is TGTGCCAGCAGCCCCCATGCGGGCGATAACATTCAGTACTTC. It translates to CASSPHAGDNIQYF.

This clone was detected only a few times. The chain joins TRBV9 to TRBJ1-1; D is uncertain. Per the germline V gene, CDR1 is SGDLS and CDR2 is YYNGEE. Trimming stripped 0 bases from V and 0 bases from J, with 9 bases between. The CDR3 is 15 residues long. CDR3 protein: CASSVGPTVNTEAFF. In nucleotides, the CDR3 is TGTGCCAGCAGCGTAGGCCCTACAGTGAACACTGAAGCTTTCTTT.

On this clone: Distinct nucleotide sequences in the sample also encode this CDR3. This chain links TRBV7-3 with TRBJ1-1, with TRBD1 as a possible D gene (5 bases). The germline CDR1 and CDR2 sequences are SGHTA and FQGTGA. This CDR3 spans 13 amino acids. The V gene lost 5 bases and the J gene lost 5 bases, with 12 bases spanning the gap. Here the CDR3 DNA reads TGTGCCAGCAGCCCGGTGGGGGGAACTGAAGCTTTCTTT. Translating gives CASSPVGGTEAFF.

The genes are TRBV11-3 and TRBJ2-1; D is unresolved. The CDR3 contains 15 residues. Trimming removed 4 bases from V and 2 bases from J, with 12 bases in between. Germline V gene data show CDR1 as SGHNT and CDR2 as YENEEA. The CDR3 sequence is CASSSGPGAYNEQFF. The CDR3 bases are TGTGCCAGCAGCTCAGGCCCGGGCGCCTACAATGAGCAGTTCTTC. Complete variable domain (other parts from reference TRBV11-3 and TRBJ2-1): EAGVVQSPRYKIIEKKQPVAFWCNPISGHNTLYWYLQNLGQGPELLIRYENEEAVDDSQLPKDRFSAERLKGVDSTLKIQPAELGDSAVYLCASSSGPGAYNEQFFGPGTRLTVL.

The gene calls are TRBV7-9 and TRBJ2-7; the match to TRBD1 covers 10 bases. V was pared by 3 bases and J by 2 bases, with 4 bases of the junction left unmatched. Germline V gives CDR1 SEHNR, CDR2 FQNEAQ (reference sequence). The CDR3 runs to 15 residues. CDR3 residues: CASSFWTGGPYEQYF. The CDR3 coding sequence is TGTGCCAGCAGCTTTTGGACAGGGGGGCCCTACGAGCAGTACTTC.

The chain has TRBV7-2 and TRBJ2-2; 12 nucleotides line up with TRBD2. V shed 2 bases and J 0 bases; nucleotides not matched to a gene: 4. In germline, CDR1 is SGHTA, CDR2 FQGNSA. The CDR3 runs to 18 residues. The CDR3 protein is CASSLWTSGITNTGELFF. The CDR3 nucleotides read TGTGCCAGCAGCTTATGGACTAGCGGGATAACGAACACCGGGGAGCTGTTTTTT.

Concerning this clone: Other DNA sequences in the same sample also yield this CDR3. The J gene is TRBJ2-5, the V gene TRBV5-1; either TRBD1 or TRBD2 may fit D (5 bases each). Germline CDR1 and CDR2: SGHRS and YFSETQ. V shed 0 bases and J shed 5 bases, with 17 bases lying between them. The CDR3 extends over 16 amino acids. The CDR3 DNA reads TGCGCCAGCAGCTTGGTATTGGCAGGAGAGGGGGAGACCCAGTACTTC. This translates into CASSLVLAGEGETQYF.